This TCR beta chain was obtained from a study of T cells in Graves' hyperthyroidism and ophthalmopathy. The CDR3 regions of TCR beta were amplified from RNA transcripts. A set of HTBI primers served as the primers for a first-round RT-PCR of the TCR CDR3. TCRdb fed the multiplex PCR reads into MiXCR, producing one record per CDR3 protein. Counted here are roughly 30,000 distinct CDR3 sequences, approximately 46% occurring once; the ten biggest clones make up 10%. This clonotype is a singleton in its sample. V was trimmed by 0 bases and J by 0 bases, leaving 12 bases between them. The CDR3 is 16 residues long. Germline-derived CDR1 and CDR2 are SQVTM and ANQGSEA.

The rearrangement uses TRBV29-1 and TRBJ1-3, with unresolved D. The sequenced sample consisted of blood. The clonotype originates from a woman younger than 45 with Graves' hyperthyroidism. This CDR3 is CSVEDRASRSGNTIYF. DNA of the CDR3: TGCAGCGTTGAAGATCGGGCATCCCGCTCTGGAAACACCATATATTTT.